This T cell receptor beta chain was captured in a study of T cells in Graves' hyperthyroidism and ophthalmopathy. Trimming stripped 6 bases from V and 0 bases from J, with 14 bases between. The CDR3 consists of 15 residues. Germline V gene sequence: CDR1 MDHEN, CDR2 SYDVKM. Amplification of TCR beta CDR3 regions used RNA as the template. A first-round RT-PCR of the TCR CDR3 used the HTBI primer set. TCRdb re-called the multiplex PCR reads with MiXCR, one entry per CDR3 protein. The sample lists about 530,000 distinct CDR3 sequences, 15% to 20% occurring once. There are many counts of this clonotype. Its matching antigen is unknown. Broader study findings: By a 13 V-J model, ophthalmopathy was set apart from stable hyperthyroidism.

The clonotype originates from a woman in her late teens or twenties with Graves' ophthalmopathy. The chain uses TRBV28 and TRBJ1-1; D is unclear. Specimen: blood. The chain's CDR3 is CASRRSTAMNTEAFF. The DNA for the CDR3 is TGTGCCAGCAGACGATCCACGGCTATGAACACTGAAGCTTTCTTT.